This T cell receptor beta chain came from a study of naive and memory T cell subsets. Regarding the study as a whole: Over 90% of naive TCR sequences appeared only once after error correction, unlike memory subsets.

Cells stained for CD3, CD4, CD8, CD45RA and CD27 were sorted into four subsets. Per the germline V gene, CDR1 is LGHNA and CDR2 is YSLEER. Trimming removed 0 bases from V and 5 bases from J, with 17 bases in between. CDR3 length: 17 amino acids. Worth noting for this clonotype: Its antigen is still unknown.

Two oligonucleotides, mixed equimolar, formed the beta constant-region primer covering TRBC1 and TRBC2. Four rounds of PCR amplified the ligated cDNA using nested alpha and beta constant-region primers plus SP2. A 12-nucleotide UMI and the SP2 primer were added to the cDNA 3' end by oligonucleotide ligation. TCRdb redid the calling of the UMI-ligation and nested PCR reads with MiXCR, one entry per CDR3 protein. This sample has around 110,000 distinct CDR3 sequences; over 30% occur once, and the top ten carry approximately 0.9%. The sequenced sample was central memory CD4+ T cells from blood. The clonotype was recovered from a human donor in good health. V gene TRBV4-3 combines with J gene TRBJ2-1; the D call may be TRBD1 or TRBD2 (5 bases each). The CDR3 DNA reads TGCGCCAGCAGCCAAGATTCCGCCTCATGGGGGAACAATGAGCAGTTCTTC. Protein product: CASSQDSASWGNNEQFF.